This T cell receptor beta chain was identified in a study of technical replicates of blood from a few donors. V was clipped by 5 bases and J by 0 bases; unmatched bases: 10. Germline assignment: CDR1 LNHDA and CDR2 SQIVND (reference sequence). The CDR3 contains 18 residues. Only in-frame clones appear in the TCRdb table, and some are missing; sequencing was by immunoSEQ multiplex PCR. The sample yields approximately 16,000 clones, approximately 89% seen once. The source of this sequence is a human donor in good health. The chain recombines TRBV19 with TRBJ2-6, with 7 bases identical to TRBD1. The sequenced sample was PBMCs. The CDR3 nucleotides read TGTGCCAGTAGTTTCCCCCCGGGACAGAACTCTGGGGCCAACGTCCTGACTTTC. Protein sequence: CASSFPPGQNSGANVLTF. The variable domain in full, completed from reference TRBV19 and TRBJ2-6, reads DGGITQSPKYLFRKEGQNVTLSCEQNLNHDAMYWYRQDPGQGLRLIYYSQIVNDFQKGDIAEGYSVSREKKESFPLTVTSAQKNPTAFYLCASSFPPGQNSGANVLTFGAGSRLTVL.